A single sample is the source of the 5 T cell receptor beta chains below, sequenced in a study of T cell repertoires in cytomegalovirus infection. TCRdb re-derived calls from the reads in MiXCR, one entry per CDR3 protein. Of about 140,000 distinct CDR3 sequences detected, 32% appear once; the ten largest clones hold roughly 47%. What these receptors recognize is not known. The sequencing used CD8+ T cells from cultured PBMCs, collected from culture after CMV antigen stimulation. All receptors derive from a human donor in good health (CMV status not recorded). Some clones in this sample may be carry-over from other donors' samples.

There are a few counts of this clonotype. The chain carries TRBV6-5 and TRBJ2-1, with D possibly matching TRBD1 (5 bases). The CDR3 contains 14 residues. The ends were cut back, 2 bases at V and 7 bases at J, with 12 bases in the middle. Per germline, CDR1 MNHEY and CDR2 SVGAGI. In DNA, the CDR3 is TGTGCCAGCAGTTACGGGGCAGGGTTAAATGAGCAGTTCTTC. Its translation is CASSYGAGLNEQFF.

This chain links TRBV27 with TRBJ2-3, with 7 bases matching TRBD2. Germline CDR1 MNHEY, CDR2 SMNVEV (reference sequence). V was pared by 3 bases and J by 1 base, with 10 bases of the junction left unmatched. The CDR3 sequence is 17 residues long. CDR3 amino acids: CASSLLPGGEGTDTQYF. In DNA, the CDR3 is TGTGCCAGCAGTTTGCTCCCGGGGGGTGAAGGCACAGATACGCAGTATTTT.

In this sample, this clonotype turned up a few times. This chain joins TRBV7-6 and TRBJ2-2; D not resolved. CDR1 is SGHVS and CDR2 is FNYEAQ in the germline V gene. This CDR3 spans 11 amino acids. V lost 5 bases and J 6 bases, leaving 4 bases between the germline ends. The CDR3 reads CASSAAGELFF. CDR3 nucleotides: TGTGCCAGCAGCGCCGCCGGGGAGCTGTTTTTT.

This clonotype is labeled as medium-sized. The V call is TRBV12-3 or TRBV12-4, the J call TRBJ2-3, with a weak D call TRBD2 (7 bases). The CDR3 contains 16 residues. V gave up 4 bases and J gave up 2 bases, with 16 bases separating them. The CDR3 coding sequence is TGTGCCAGCAGTTACAGGGAGGGTCCCAACACAGATACGCAGTATTTT. It is translated as CASSYREGPNTDTQYF.

V is TRBV28 and J is TRBJ2-2; TRBD1 matches 12 bases. Germline assignment: CDR1 MDHEN and CDR2 SYDVKM. This CDR3 is 19 amino acids long. The trim removed 3 bases at V and 5 bases at J, leaving 13 bases unmatched. The CDR3 is CASSFTGTGGRRGTGELFF. The CDR3 nucleotides are TGTGCCAGCAGTTTTACCGGGACAGGGGGCCGCAGAGGGACCGGGGAGCTGTTTTTT.